This T cell receptor beta chain came from a study of blood T cells in healthy people across ages. Overall study: In model experiments, template switching was able to capture about one barcoded beta molecule for every two T cells that were present.

This clonotype has only a few counts. As yet, its antigen is unknown. A second PCR of about 7 to 11 cycles used a sample-barcoded 5' primer and a J-beta primer mix. One entry per CDR3 protein, called by TCRdb with MiXCR from the 5' RACE reads. The data contain about 830,000 distinct CDR3 sequences, about 62% of them singletons. Regarding the study as a whole: Age brought a roughly linear fall in TCR beta diversity measured per million T cells.

Germline V gene data show CDR1 as SGHTA and CDR2 as FQGNSA. The CDR3 totals 14 residues. The V end was cut by 5 bases, the J end by 7 bases, with 18 bases between. Sequenced material: blood. This clonotype was obtained from a man aged 25-40 years in good health. J is TRBJ2-7 and V is TRBV7-2; no definite D call. The CDR3, as DNA: TGTGCCAGCAGCCTTCGGACCACTCAGTGGGAGCAGTACTTC. Translated, it gives CASSLRTTQWEQYF.